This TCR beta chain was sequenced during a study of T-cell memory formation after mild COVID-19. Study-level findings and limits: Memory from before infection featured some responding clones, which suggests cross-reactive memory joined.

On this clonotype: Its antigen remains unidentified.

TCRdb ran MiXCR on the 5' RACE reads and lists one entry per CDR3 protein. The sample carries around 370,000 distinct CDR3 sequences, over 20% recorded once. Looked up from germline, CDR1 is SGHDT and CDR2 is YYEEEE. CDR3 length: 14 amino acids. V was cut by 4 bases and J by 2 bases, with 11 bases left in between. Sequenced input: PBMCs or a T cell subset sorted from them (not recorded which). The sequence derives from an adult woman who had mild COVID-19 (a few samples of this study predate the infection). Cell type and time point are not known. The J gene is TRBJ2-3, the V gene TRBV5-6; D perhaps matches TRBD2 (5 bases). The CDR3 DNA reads TGTGCCAGCAGCGGGAGAGAATACACAGATACGCAGTATTTT. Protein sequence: CASSGREYTDTQYF.